This T cell receptor beta chain is from a study of T-cell memory formation after mild COVID-19 (dated by TCRdb to the early 2020s). Background for the entire study: TCR sequence clusters from the two donors were found to be largely donor specific. The cohort was made up of two young adult volunteers, one female and one male, who were previously healthy. In a couple of donors, T-cell clones that expanded and contracted after mild COVID-19 were followed by sequencing TCRalpha and TCRbeta repertoires longitudinally. Results the study describes overall, beyond this receptor: Contracting CD4+ clones turned up mainly in the CM and EM memory subsets, whereas EMRA was where CD8+ clones were enriched. The second-wave clones that peaked on day 37 were not confirmed to be SARS-CoV-2 specific. The study covered only two mild cases, and larger cohorts including severe cases with pre-infection samples were considered necessary. From day 15 to 85, contracting clones showed balanced CD4/CD8 phenotypes, whereas a second wave of clones that expanded from day 15 to 37 leaned towards CD4+. Some responding clones were found in pre-infection memory, which suggests that pre-existing cross-reactive memory T cells took part in the SARS-CoV-2 response.

Instrument on record: Illumina NovaSeq 6000. TCRalpha and TCRbeta cDNA libraries were constructed by 5'RACE with constant-segment primers, with sample barcodes and unique molecular identifiers being introduced. RNA was extracted from every sample with Trizol reagent. Amplification of the libraries took two PCR steps, and the second step added a second sample barcode plus Illumina TruSeq adapters. Libraries were sequenced on an Illumina NovaSeq with 2 x 150 bp paired-end reads. The paper's data handling went like this. With migec v1.2.7, reads were demultiplexed and then collapsed into UMI-guided consensus sequences. With mixcr v2.1.11, UMI consensuses were aligned to TRA and TRB V and J templates and assembled into clonotypes. Clonotypes were classified as expanded or contracted when called significant by both edgeR and NoisET, with noise models trained on biological replicates. For edgeR calls, the cutoffs were a false discovery rate-adjusted p below 0.01 and a log2 fold-change threshold of 1. As an exploratory analysis of dynamics, max-normalized trajectories of the 1000 most abundant clonotypes were examined with PCA combined with hierarchical clustering. Separately sequenced CD4+ and CD8+ repertoires were used to assign a CD4 or CD8 phenotype to each responding clone. The public reads were reprocessed in TCRdb via fastp at Q25 and MiXCR, keeping in-frame beta chains. Rows are unified per CDR3 protein, each entry keeping the most common DNA and genes. It is TCRdb's table, rather than the study itself, that gives the V and J calls and clone size. The sample includes fewer than 700,000 distinct CDR3 sequences, with about a fifth observed a single time. In total, the top ten clones hold roughly 8.1% of the sample.

The germline V gene (reference sequence) provides CDR1 GTSNPN and CDR2 SVGIG. Inclusive of the bounding cysteine and phenylalanine, the CDR3 is 13 residues long. Only the CDR3 DNA is retained, 39 bases long and in frame from the first base. V is shortened by 3 bases, J by 8 bases, and the region joining them spans 16 bases. In the case of this clonotype: Its specific antigen is unknown. The input lacks base qualities; no much larger clone sits a single base away.

Ficoll-Paque density gradient centrifugation was the method used to isolate PBMCs. This chain joins TRBV30 to TRBJ1-1; the D segment cannot be called with confidence. The sequenced sample consisted of PBMCs or a T cell subset sorted from them (not recorded which). This receptor was obtained from an adult woman who had mild COVID-19 (a few samples of this study predate the infection). The sample titles of this study are shuffled in the database, so cell type and time point are left out; the donor was told from shared clones. The CDR3 here reads CAWSNLGVLEAFF. The nucleotide sequence is given as TGTGCCTGGAGCAATCTCGGGGTGCTGGAAGCTTTCTTT.